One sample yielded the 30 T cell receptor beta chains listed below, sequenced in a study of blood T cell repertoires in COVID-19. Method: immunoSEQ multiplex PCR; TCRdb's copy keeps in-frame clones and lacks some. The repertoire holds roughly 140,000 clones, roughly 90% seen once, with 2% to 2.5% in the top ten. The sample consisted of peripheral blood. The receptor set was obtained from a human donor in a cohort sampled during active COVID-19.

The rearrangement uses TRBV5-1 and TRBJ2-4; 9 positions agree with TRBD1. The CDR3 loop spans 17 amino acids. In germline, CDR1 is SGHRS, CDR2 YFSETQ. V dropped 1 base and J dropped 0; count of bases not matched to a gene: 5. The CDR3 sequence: CASSLTGTGLAKNIQYF. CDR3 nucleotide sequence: TGCGCCAGCAGCTTGACCGGGACAGGGCTAGCCAAAAACATTCAGTACTTC.

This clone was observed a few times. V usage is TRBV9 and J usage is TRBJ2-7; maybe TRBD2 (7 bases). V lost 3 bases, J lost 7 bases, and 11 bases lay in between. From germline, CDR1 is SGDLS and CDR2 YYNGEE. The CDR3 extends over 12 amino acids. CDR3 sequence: CASSDSGTEQYF. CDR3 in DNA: TGTGCCAGCAGCGACAGCGGGACAGAGCAGTACTTC.

This CDR3 is CASSPGQGLNEQFF. The CDR3 bases are TGTGCCAGCTCACCGGGACAGGGGTTAAATGAGCAGTTCTTC. The rearrangement uses TRBV18 and TRBJ2-1; 10 bases map to TRBD1. The CDR3 extends over 14 amino acids. Trimming cost V 3 bases and J 7 bases; bases outside gene matches: 3. The germline V gene encodes CDR1 KGHSH and CDR2 LQKENI. The full variable domain, in which reference TRBV18 and TRBJ2-1 provide the parts outside the CDR3, is NAGVMQNPRHLVRRRGQEARLRCSPMKGHSHVYWYRQLPEEGLKFMVYLQKENIIDESGMPKERFSAEFPKEGPSILRIQQVVRGDSAAYFCASSPGQGLNEQFFGPGTRLTVL.

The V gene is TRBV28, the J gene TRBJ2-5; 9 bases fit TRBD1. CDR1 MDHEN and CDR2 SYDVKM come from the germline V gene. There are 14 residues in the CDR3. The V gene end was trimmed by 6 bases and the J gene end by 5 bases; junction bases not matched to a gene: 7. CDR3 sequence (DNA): TGTGCCAGCAGACCTCCGGGACAGGGTGAGACCCAGTACTTC. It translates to CASRPPGQGETQYF.

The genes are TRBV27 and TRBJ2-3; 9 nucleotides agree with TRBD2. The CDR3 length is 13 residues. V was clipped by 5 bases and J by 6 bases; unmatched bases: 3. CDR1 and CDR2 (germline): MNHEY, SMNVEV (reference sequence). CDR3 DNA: TGTGCCAGCAGTCGGCGGGAGGGGGATACGCAGTATTTT. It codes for CASSRREGDTQYF.

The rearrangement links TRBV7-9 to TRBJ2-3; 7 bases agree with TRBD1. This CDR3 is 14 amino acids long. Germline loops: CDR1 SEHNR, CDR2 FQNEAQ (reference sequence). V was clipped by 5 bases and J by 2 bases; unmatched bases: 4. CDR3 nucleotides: TGTGCCAGCAGCCTCGGACAGGACACAGATACGCAGTATTTT. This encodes CASSLGQDTDTQYF.

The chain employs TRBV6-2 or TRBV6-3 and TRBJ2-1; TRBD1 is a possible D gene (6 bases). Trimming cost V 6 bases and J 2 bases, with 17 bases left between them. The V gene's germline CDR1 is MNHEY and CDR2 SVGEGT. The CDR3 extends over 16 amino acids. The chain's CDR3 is CASSQPGVRTYNEQFF. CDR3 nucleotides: TGTGCCAGCAGCCAGCCAGGGGTGAGGACCTACAATGAGCAGTTCTTC.

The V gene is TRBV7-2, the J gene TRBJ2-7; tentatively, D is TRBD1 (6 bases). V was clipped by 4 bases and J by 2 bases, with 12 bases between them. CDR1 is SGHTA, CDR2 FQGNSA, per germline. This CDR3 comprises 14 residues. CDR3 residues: CASSSGGPTYEQYF. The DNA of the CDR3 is TGTGCCAGCAGCTCTGGGGGCCCTACCTACGAGCAGTACTTC.

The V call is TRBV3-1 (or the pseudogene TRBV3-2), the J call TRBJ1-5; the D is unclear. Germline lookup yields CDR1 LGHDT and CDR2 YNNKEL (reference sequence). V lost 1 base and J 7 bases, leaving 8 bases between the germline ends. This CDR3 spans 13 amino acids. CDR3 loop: CASSQVSGQPQHF. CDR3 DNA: TGTGCCAGCAGCCAAGTATCAGGACAGCCCCAGCATTTT.

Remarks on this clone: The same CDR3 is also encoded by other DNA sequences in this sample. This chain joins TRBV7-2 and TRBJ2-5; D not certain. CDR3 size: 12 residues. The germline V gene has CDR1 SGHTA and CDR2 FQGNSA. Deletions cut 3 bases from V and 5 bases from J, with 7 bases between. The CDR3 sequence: CASSLTRETQYF. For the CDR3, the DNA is TGTGCCAGCAGCTTGACGCGGGAGACCCAGTACTTC.

CDR3 in DNA: TGTGCCAGCAGCCTCACTGCGGGTTTCACAGATACGCAGTATTTT. This gives the protein CASSLTAGFTDTQYF. The chain recombines TRBV7-3 with TRBJ2-3, with D perhaps TRBD2 (5 bases). The germline V gene has CDR1 SGHTA and CDR2 FQGTGA. The V end lost 5 bases, the J end lost 2 bases, and 14 bases lay between the germline ends. The CDR3 extends over 15 amino acids.

The CDR3 is CASSFLGQVNNEQFF. The CDR3 DNA is TGTGCCAGCAGCTTTCTAGGACAGGTAAACAATGAGCAGTTCTTC. The chain recombines TRBV7-9 with TRBJ2-1, with 7 bases identical to TRBD1. Germline V gene data show CDR1 as SEHNR and CDR2 as FQNEAQ (reference sequence). This CDR3 region has 15 residues. Germline trimming cut 3 bases from V and 5 bases from J; bases unmatched to any gene: 7.

The CDR3 here is CASSWGPNYGYTF. The CDR3 DNA follows: TGTGCCAGCAGTTGGGGCCCTAACTATGGCTACACCTTC. The rearrangement uses TRBV27 and TRBJ1-2, with D possibly being TRBD1 (5 bases). Germline V gene sequence: CDR1 MNHEY, CDR2 SMNVEV (reference sequence). This CDR3 region has 13 residues. Trimming removed 4 bases from V and 0 bases from J, with 6 bases in between.

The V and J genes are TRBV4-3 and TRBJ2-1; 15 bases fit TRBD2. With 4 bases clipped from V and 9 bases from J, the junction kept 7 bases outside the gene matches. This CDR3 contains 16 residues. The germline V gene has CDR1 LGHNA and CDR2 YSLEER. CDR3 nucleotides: TGCGCCAGCAGCCCACGGACTAGCGGGAGGGTTGGTGAGCAGTTCTTC. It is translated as CASSPRTSGRVGEQFF.

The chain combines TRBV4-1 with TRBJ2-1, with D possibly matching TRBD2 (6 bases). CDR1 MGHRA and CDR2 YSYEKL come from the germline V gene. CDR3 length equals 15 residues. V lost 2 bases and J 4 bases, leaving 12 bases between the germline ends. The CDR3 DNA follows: TGCGCCAGCAGCCAACTCGGGACTTCATACAATGAGCAGTTCTTC. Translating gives CASSQLGTSYNEQFF.

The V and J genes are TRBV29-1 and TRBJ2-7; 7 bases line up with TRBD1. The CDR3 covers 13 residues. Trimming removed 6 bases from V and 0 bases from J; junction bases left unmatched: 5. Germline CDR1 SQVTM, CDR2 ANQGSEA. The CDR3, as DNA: TGCAGCGTAAACAGGGGCAGCTCCTACGAGCAGTACTTC. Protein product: CSVNRGSSYEQYF.

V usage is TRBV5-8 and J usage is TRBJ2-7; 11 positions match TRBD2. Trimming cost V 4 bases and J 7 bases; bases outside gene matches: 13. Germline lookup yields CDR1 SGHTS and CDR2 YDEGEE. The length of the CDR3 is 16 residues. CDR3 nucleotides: TGTGCCAGCAGCGTGGGACTAGCGGACTCTCAGGGGGAGCAGTACTTC. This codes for CASSVGLADSQGEQYF.

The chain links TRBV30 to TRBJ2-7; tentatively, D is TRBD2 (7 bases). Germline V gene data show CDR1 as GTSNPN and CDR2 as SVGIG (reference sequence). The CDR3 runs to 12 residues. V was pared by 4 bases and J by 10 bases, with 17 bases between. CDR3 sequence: CAWKGGLAAQYF. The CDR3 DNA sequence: TGTGCCTGGAAGGGGGGGCTAGCGGCACAGTACTTC.

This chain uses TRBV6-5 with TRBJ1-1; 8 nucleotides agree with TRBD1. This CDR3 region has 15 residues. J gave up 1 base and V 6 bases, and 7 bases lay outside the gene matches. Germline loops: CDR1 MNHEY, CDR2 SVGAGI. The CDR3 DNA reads TGTGCCAGCAGGGTCGGGACAGGCCCGAACACTGAAGCTTTCTTT. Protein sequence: CASRVGTGPNTEAFF.

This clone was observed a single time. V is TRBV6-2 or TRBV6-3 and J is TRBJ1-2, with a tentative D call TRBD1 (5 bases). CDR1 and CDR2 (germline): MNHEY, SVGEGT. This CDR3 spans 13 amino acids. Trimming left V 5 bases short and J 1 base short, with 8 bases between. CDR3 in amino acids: CASSDGHNYGYTF. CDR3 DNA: TGTGCCAGCAGTGACGGACATAACTATGGCTACACCTTC.

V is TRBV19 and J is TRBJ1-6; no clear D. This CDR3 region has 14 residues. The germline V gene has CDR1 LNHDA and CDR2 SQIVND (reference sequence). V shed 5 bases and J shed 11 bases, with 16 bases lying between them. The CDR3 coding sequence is TGTGCCAGTAGTTACGACGGGGAGGAGGCACCCCTCCACTTT. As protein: CASSYDGEEAPLHF.

CDR3 nucleotides: TGTGCCAGCAGTTTTACCTTTCCCGGGACAGGGGACTCCTACGAGCAGTACTTC. This translates into CASSFTFPGTGDSYEQYF. V usage is TRBV7-9 and J usage is TRBJ2-7; 10 bases match TRBD1. J gave up 0 bases and V 6 bases, and 14 bases lay outside the gene matches. Germline V gives CDR1 SEHNR, CDR2 FQNEAQ (reference sequence). This CDR3 comprises 18 residues.

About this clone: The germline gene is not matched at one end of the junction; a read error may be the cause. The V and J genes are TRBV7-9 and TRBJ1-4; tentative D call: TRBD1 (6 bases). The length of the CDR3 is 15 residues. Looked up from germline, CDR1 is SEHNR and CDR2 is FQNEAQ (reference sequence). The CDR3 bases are TGTGCCAGCAGCTTAGGTTACAGGGAGAATGAGAAACTGTTTTTT. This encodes CASSLGYRENEKLFF.

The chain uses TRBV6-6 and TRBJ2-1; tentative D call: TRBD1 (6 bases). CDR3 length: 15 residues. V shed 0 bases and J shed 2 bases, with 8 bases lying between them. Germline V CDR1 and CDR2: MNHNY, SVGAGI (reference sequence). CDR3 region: CASSYSRGTYNEQFF. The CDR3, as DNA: TGTGCCAGCAGTTACTCGAGGGGGACCTACAATGAGCAGTTCTTC.

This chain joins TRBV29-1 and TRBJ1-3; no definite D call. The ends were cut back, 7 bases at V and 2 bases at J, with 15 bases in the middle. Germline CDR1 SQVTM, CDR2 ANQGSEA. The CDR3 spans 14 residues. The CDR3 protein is CSGRMSGAGNTIYF. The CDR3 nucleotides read TGCAGCGGCCGGATGTCGGGTGCTGGAAACACCATATATTTT.

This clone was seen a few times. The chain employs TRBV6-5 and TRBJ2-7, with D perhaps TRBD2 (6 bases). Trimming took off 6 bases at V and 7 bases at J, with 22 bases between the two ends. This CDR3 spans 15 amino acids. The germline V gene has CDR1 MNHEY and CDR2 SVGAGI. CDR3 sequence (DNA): TGTGCCAGCAGGACCCCGGGACGGGACTCCGGGGAGCAGTACTTC. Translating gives CASRTPGRDSGEQYF.

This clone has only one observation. CDR3 nucleotides: TGTGCCAGCAGTTACAGGCGGGGGGCGCAGCCCCAGCATTTT. Protein: CASSYRRGAQPQHF. The chain recombines TRBV6-2 or TRBV6-3 with TRBJ1-5, with D possibly matching TRBD1 (6 bases). V was trimmed by 2 bases and J by 7 bases, leaving 12 bases between them. Germline CDR1 reads MNHEY; CDR2 reads SVGEGT. There are 14 residues in the CDR3.

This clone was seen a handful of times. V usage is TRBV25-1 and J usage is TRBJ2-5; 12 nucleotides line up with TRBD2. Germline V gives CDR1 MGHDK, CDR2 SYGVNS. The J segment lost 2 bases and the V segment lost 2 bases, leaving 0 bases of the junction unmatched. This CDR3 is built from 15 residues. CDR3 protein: CASSELAGGQETQYF. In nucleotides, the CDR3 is TGTGCCAGCAGTGAACTAGCGGGAGGGCAAGAGACCCAGTACTTC.

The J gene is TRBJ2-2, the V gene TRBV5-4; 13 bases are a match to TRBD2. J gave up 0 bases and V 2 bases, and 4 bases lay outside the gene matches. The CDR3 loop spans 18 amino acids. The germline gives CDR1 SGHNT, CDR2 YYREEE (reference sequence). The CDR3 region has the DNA TGTGCCAGCAGCTTCACTAGCGGGAGGGGTTCGAACACCGGGGAGCTGTTTTTT. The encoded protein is CASSFTSGRGSNTGELFF.

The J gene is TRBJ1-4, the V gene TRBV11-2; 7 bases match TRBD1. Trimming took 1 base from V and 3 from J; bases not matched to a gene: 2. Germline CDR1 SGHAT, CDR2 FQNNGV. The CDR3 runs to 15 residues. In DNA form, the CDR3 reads TGTGCCAGCAGCTTAGCTACAGGGGCTAATGAAAAACTGTTTTTT. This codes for CASSLATGANEKLFF. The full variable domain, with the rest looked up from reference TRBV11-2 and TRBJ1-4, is EAGVAQSPRYKIIEKRQSVAFWCNPISGHATLYWYQQILGQGPKLLIQFQNNGVVDDSQLPKDRFSAERLKGVDSTLKIQPAKLEDSAVYLCASSLATGANEKLFFGSGTQLSVL.